This T cell receptor (beta chain) was captured in a study of technical replicates of blood from several donors. The protocol was immunoSEQ multiplex PCR, while the TCRdb copy is restricted to in-frame clones and leaves out a portion. The table records around 50,000 clones, 90% to 97% of them present only once. Input material: T cells isolated from PBMCs. The clonotype was recovered from a human donor in good health.

This CDR3 reads CAISDGQGAAGELFF. CDR3 nucleotide sequence: TGTGCCATCAGTGATGGACAGGGGGCGGCCGGGGAGCTGTTTTTT. The genes are TRBV10-3 and TRBJ2-2; 11 nucleotides agree with TRBD1. V shed 3 bases, J shed 6 bases, and the junction held 3 bases outside the gene matches. Germline V CDR1 and CDR2: ENHRY, SYGVKD. The CDR3 loop spans 15 amino acids.